This TCR beta chain was sequenced for a study of OX40 agonist ivuxolimab in advanced cancers. Background on the whole study: The costimulatory receptor OX40 (CD134) was targeted by ivuxolimab, a fully human IgG2 agonistic monoclonal antibody. Intravenous ivuxolimab was administered to patients every 2 weeks at six dose levels: 0.01, 0.1, 0.3, 1.5, 3 and 10 mg/kg. Of the roughly 54 patients in dose escalation, some 20 had hepatocellular carcinoma, some 15 had melanoma, 9 had renal cell carcinoma and 9 had head and neck cancer. In the dose-escalation cohort, 70% to 85% of patients were male, and the mean age was approximately 60 years with a range of roughly 23 to 90. Patients were allowed to have had prior anti-PD-1, anti-PD-L1 or anti-CTLA-4 therapy, and 40% of the dose-escalation patients had previously received checkpoint inhibitors. Partial responses were achieved by three dose-escalation patients, of whom one had hepatocellular carcinoma and two had cutaneous melanoma. The purpose of peripheral TCRbeta sequencing was to test whether ivuxolimab changed TCR sequence diversity and led to clonal T-cell expansion. The paper reports the monotherapy dose-escalation portion (N of about 50 patients) of the phase I ivuxolimab trial. The research as a whole found: After ivuxolimab, expanded clones were on average more numerous among CD8+ T cells than among CD4+ T cells. Clonal expansion of both CD4+ and CD8+ blood T cells was observed from baseline to week 6 at doses 0.1 to 3.0 mg/kg. In the 0.1-3.0 mg/kg groups, partial responders had among the lowest normalized peripheral clonal expansion, particularly in CD8+ T cells. Which antigens the clonally expanded peripheral T cells were specific for was not determined. Low levels of normalized T-cell clonal expansion were also shown by some nonresponding patients.

In the germline V gene (reference sequence), CDR1 corresponds to MNHNY and CDR2 to SVGAGI. Relative to germline, V is missing 5 bases and J is missing 9 bases, with 4 bases of the junction outside any gene match. From its cysteine to its phenylalanine, the CDR3 spans 14 amino acids. Only CDR3 DNA is held: 42 bases, read in frame from base 1. To sequence the TCRbeta CDR3 region, genomic DNA was isolated from the sorted cells. The immunoSEQ Assay was used to sequence the TCRbeta CDR3 regions. In its TCRdb copy, this immuneACCESS table keeps in-frame sequences only and misses some clones. Where compared with another copy, unresolved V genes explain less than half of these, and the others have no known cause. Within this sample are around 84,000 clones, with roughly nine tenths of them counted one time only. About 0.2% of the sample is taken by the ten largest. Patients with a history of autoimmune disease or receiving systemic immunosuppression were excluded from the trial. Peripheral blood for TCR sequencing was collected from all dose cohorts at baseline, on cycle 4 day 1, and on cycle 7 day 1. The samples were drawn from a first-in-human, open-label, multicenter phase I dose-escalation trial of ivuxolimab. Adults with locally advanced or metastatic melanoma, renal cell, hepatocellular, or head and neck squamous cell carcinoma were enrolled in the trial. Before TCR sequencing, CD4+ and CD8+ T cells were separately sorted from peripheral blood.

Worth noting for this clone: Its antigen remains undetermined. Base qualities are not at hand, and no much larger clone is one base apart.

The TCR was taken from an adult with an advanced solid tumor such as melanoma, head and neck, liver or kidney cancer. The specimen was CD4+ or CD8+ T cells sorted from blood, collected in a trial of the OX40 agonist ivuxolimab. The V gene is TRBV6-6 and the J gene is TRBJ2-1, with 13 bases matching TRBD2. CDR3 region: CASSRTSGGIEQFF. The nucleotide sequence is TGTGCCAGCAGTAGGACTAGCGGGGGCATTGAGCAGTTCTTC.